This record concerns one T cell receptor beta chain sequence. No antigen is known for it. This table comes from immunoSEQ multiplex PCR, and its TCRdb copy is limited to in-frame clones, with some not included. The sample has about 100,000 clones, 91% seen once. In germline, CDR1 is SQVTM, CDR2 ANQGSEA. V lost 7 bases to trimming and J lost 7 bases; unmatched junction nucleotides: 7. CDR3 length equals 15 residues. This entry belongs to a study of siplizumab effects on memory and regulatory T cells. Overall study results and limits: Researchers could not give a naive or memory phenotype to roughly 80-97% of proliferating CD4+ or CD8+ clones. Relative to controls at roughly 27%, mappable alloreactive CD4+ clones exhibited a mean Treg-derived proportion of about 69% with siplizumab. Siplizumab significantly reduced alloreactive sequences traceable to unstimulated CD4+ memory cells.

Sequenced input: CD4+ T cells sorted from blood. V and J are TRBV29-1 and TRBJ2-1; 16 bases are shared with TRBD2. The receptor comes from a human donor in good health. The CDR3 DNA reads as TGCAGCGACCTGGGACTAGCGGGGGGGAATAATGAGCAGTTCTTC. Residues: CSDLGLAGGNNEQFF.